One and the same sample provided the 32 T cell receptor beta chains below, sequenced in a study of metastatic and nonmetastatic thyroid tumors. TCRdb re-analyzed the PCR reads through MiXCR. The sample has about 40,000 clones; 11% are singletons. Until they underwent thyroid surgery, no patient had received any treatment. The material sequenced was blood. The receptors originated from a female donor with papillary thyroid cancer or a benign thyroid nodule (not recorded which). Some clones in this sample may be carry-over from other donors' samples.

The table lists this clone with many counts. J is TRBJ1-4 and V is TRBV4-2; TRBD1 aligns across 8 bases. Trimming cost V 4 bases and J 8 bases; bases outside gene matches: 12. The germline V gene has CDR1 LGHNA and CDR2 YNFKEQ. This CDR3 contains 16 residues. Here the CDR3 reads CASSPGWAGGQEKLFF. In nucleotides, the CDR3 is TGTGCCAGCAGCCCTGGTTGGGCAGGGGGCCAAGAAAAACTGTTTTTT.

There are many counts of this clone. The chain combines TRBV14 with TRBJ1-1; D remains unclear. Trimming took 1 base from V and 0 from J, leaving 15 bases between them. The CDR3 spans 17 residues. The germline V gene encodes CDR1 SGHDN and CDR2 FVKESK. The CDR3 reads CASSQVGWVKMNTEAFF. CDR3 DNA sequence: TGTGCCAGCAGCCAAGTGGGGTGGGTTAAGATGAACACTGAAGCTTTCTTT. The full variable domain, in which reference TRBV14 and TRBJ1-1 provide the parts outside the CDR3, is EAGVTQFPSHSVIEKGQTVTLRCDPISGHDNLYWYRRVMGKEIKFLLHFVKESKQDESGMPNNRFLAERTGGTYSTLKVQPAELEDSGVYFCASSQVGWVKMNTEAFFGQGTRLTVV.

This clone was observed many times. The J gene is TRBJ2-7, the V gene TRBV11-2; no definite D call. V was trimmed by 1 base and J by 2 bases, leaving 9 bases between them. The germline V gene has CDR1 SGHAT and CDR2 FQNNGV. This CDR3 has 14 residues. CDR3 region: CASSLARTPYEQYF. The CDR3, as DNA: TGTGCCAGCAGCTTAGCTAGGACCCCCTACGAGCAGTACTTC.

This clone was found many times. The V call is TRBV6-1, the J call TRBJ1-5, with D possibly being TRBD1 (6 bases). Germline V gives CDR1 MNHNS, CDR2 SASEGT. Trimming took off 7 bases at V and 5 bases at J, with 15 bases between the two ends. The CDR3 has 14 residues. CDR3 in DNA: TGTGCCAGCACGGAAGGGGGGACTGATCAGCCCCAGCATTTT. This sequence encodes CASTEGGTDQPQHF.

This clone has ten or more counts. V is TRBV5-5 and J is TRBJ2-5, with D maybe TRBD1 (6 bases). Germline loops: CDR1 SGHKS, CDR2 YYEKEE (reference sequence). V was cut by 4 bases and J by 2 bases, with 18 bases left in between. This CDR3 has 16 residues. Written as DNA, the CDR3 is TGTGCCAGCAGCCCGCAATCGTACAGGGCTCAAGAGACCCAGTACTTC. This encodes CASSPQSYRAQETQYF.

As to this clone: A much larger clone differs from this one at a single base, so this may be a read error. The chain has TRBV2 and TRBJ1-4; D possibly corresponds to TRBD1 (5 bases). CDR3 size: 14 residues. Trimming shortened V by 5 bases and J by 8 bases, and 15 bases separated the two germline ends. Per the germline V gene, CDR1 is SNHLY and CDR2 is FYNNEI. The CDR3 DNA sequence: TGTGCCAGCAGTCCAGGGTGGCTTGTCGAAAAACTGTTTTTT. Translating gives CASSPGWLVEKLFF.

As concerns this clone: One junction end disagrees with the germline gene, perhaps due to a read error. The chain carries TRBV19 and TRBJ1-5; perhaps TRBD1 as D (5 bases). The length of the CDR3 is 15 residues. Germline CDR1 and CDR2: LNHDA and SQIVND (reference sequence). Here the CDR3 DNA reads TGTGCCAGTAGTCTCGGGGGGGGTGGCAACCAGCCCCAGCATTTT. As protein: CASSLGGGGNQPQHF.

Ten or more counts support this clone. In nucleotides, the CDR3 is TGCAGTTCCGGGACAGGGCGTGGCTACACCTTC. It translates to CSSGTGRGYTF. V gene TRBV20-1 combines with J gene TRBJ1-2, with 9 bases fitting TRBD1. With V trimmed by 8 bases and J by 7 bases, 5 bases remained unmatched. Germline lookup yields CDR1 DFQATT and CDR2 SNEGSKA (reference sequence). The CDR3 loop spans 11 amino acids.

This clone was observed many times. The V and J genes are TRBV7-8 and TRBJ1-5; TRBD1 matches at 9 bases. CDR3 length: 15 amino acids. Trimming took 5 bases from V and 2 from J; bases not matched to a gene: 4. CDR1 SGHVS and CDR2 FQNEAQ come from the germline V gene. The CDR3 region is CASSRTGARNQPQHF. In DNA, the CDR3 is TGTGCCAGCAGCCGGACAGGGGCTCGCAATCAGCCCCAGCATTTT.

This clone was seen ten or more times. The DNA of the CDR3 is TGTGCCTGGAGTACTCCGGGACAGGGGTTTCAGCCCCAGCATTTT. Translated, it gives CAWSTPGQGFQPQHF. The chain combines TRBV30 with TRBJ1-5; TRBD1 aligns across 10 bases. CDR1 GTSNPN and CDR2 SVGIG come from the germline V gene (reference sequence). The CDR3 has 15 residues. The ends lost 2 bases at V and 6 bases at J; junction bases unmatched: 7. The complete variable domain, with remaining parts taken from reference TRBV30 and TRBJ1-5, reads SQTIHQWPATLVQPVGSPLSLECTVEGTSNPNLYWYRQAAGRGLQLLFYSVGIGQISSEVPQNLSASRPQDRQFILSSKKLLLSDSGFYLCAWSTPGQGFQPQHFGDGTRLSIL.

The sample holds many counts of this clone. The chain is built from TRBV27 and TRBJ1-2, with a possible D match to TRBD1 (5 bases). The CDR3 has 15 amino acids. Germline V lookup: CDR1 MNHEY, CDR2 SMNVEV (reference sequence). V gave up 8 bases and J gave up 1 base, with 17 bases separating them. The DNA of the CDR3 is TGTGCCAGCCGGCCCCAACGGGACCTTAACTATGGCTACACCTTC. Translating it yields CASRPQRDLNYGYTF.

This clone has a count of ten or more. This chain joins TRBV13 and TRBJ2-1; D not certain. Germline assignment: CDR1 PRHDT and CDR2 FYEKMQ (reference sequence). The CDR3 is made up of 16 amino acids. Trimming stripped 9 bases from V and 0 bases from J, with 18 bases between. CDR3 region: CASTLNSPHSYNEQFF. The DNA for the CDR3 is TGTGCCAGTACCCTGAACTCCCCTCACTCCTACAATGAGCAGTTCTTC.

This clone has at least ten counts. V is TRBV3-1 and J is TRBJ2-6; D ambiguous. CDR1 and CDR2 (germline): LGHDT, YNNKEL (reference sequence). The CDR3 consists of 15 residues. V lost 0 bases and J lost 0, with 3 bases in between. CDR3 sequence: CASSQDASGANVLTF. The CDR3, as DNA: TGTGCCAGCAGCCAAGATGCCTCTGGGGCCAACGTCCTGACTTTC.

This clone was observed at least ten times. The gene calls are TRBV2 and TRBJ2-3; 11 bases align to TRBD2. J was trimmed by 0 bases and V by 4 bases; bases with no gene match: 6. The V gene's germline CDR1 is SNHLY and CDR2 FYNNEI. The CDR3 is made up of 17 amino acids. The CDR3: CASSGTSGLPSTDTQYF. CDR3 DNA sequence: TGTGCCAGCAGTGGGACTAGCGGGCTTCCTAGCACAGATACGCAGTATTTT.

Notes on this clone: A much larger clone is a single base away; this may be a read error. The same CDR3 can be traced to other DNA sequences in this sample. The gene calls are TRBV28 and TRBJ2-1; D is perhaps TRBD2 (6 bases). This CDR3 region has 15 residues. CDR1 and CDR2 (germline): MDHEN, SYDVKM. Deletions cut 4 bases from V and 7 bases from J, with 17 bases between. In DNA, the CDR3 is TGTGCCAGCAGTTCTCCCCCAGCGGGCGATAATGAGCAGTTCTTC. It is translated as CASSSPPAGDNEQFF.

In its sample, this clone was seen a few times. The rearrangement uses TRBV6-1 and TRBJ2-5, with D perhaps TRBD1 (6 bases). V was shortened by 7 bases and J by 9 bases, with 18 bases between the two germline ends. CDR3 length: 13 amino acids. Germline CDR1 reads MNHNS; CDR2 reads SASEGT. The CDR3 DNA reads as TGTGCCAGCAACCAGGGGCCCCAAAGGGCCCAGTACTTC. Translated, it gives CASNQGPQRAQYF.

This clone was observed many times. This chain uses TRBV11-1 with TRBJ1-3, with 10 positions matching TRBD1. The V gene's germline CDR1 is SGHAT and CDR2 FQDESV (reference sequence). V shed 5 bases and J 4 bases; nucleotides not matched to a gene: 8. The CDR3 is 16 amino acids. The CDR3 loop reads CASSGRQGATGNTIYF. Here the CDR3 DNA reads TGTGCCAGCAGCGGCAGACAGGGGGCGACGGGAAACACCATATATTTT.

In its sample, this clone was seen many times. This chain connects TRBV12-5 to TRBJ2-1, with 7 bases lining up with TRBD2. This CDR3 is built from 16 residues. Trimming removed 6 bases from V and 3 bases from J; junction bases left unmatched: 11. Germline V gene data show CDR1 as LGHNT and CDR2 as FRNRAP. CDR3 sequence (DNA): TGTGCTAGTGGACCGGCGGCAGGGAGGGTCTACAATGAGCAGTTCTTC. Its translation: CASGPAAGRVYNEQFF.

In the case of this clone: The junction does not match germline at one end; this may be a read error. The genes are TRBV28 and TRBJ2-7, with TRBD1 identical over 7 bases. CDR3 length equals 13 residues. CDR1 MDHEN and CDR2 SYDVKM come from the germline V gene. The chain's CDR3 is CASSSGQNYEQCF. Here the CDR3 DNA reads TGCGCCAGCAGTTCGGGACAGAACTACGAGCAGTGCTTC.

This clone was picked up many times. This chain joins TRBV19 and TRBJ2-1; 7 bases are a match to TRBD2. The germline CDR1 and CDR2 sequences are LNHDA and SQIVND (reference sequence). The CDR3 runs to 17 residues. J gave up 6 bases and V 7 bases, and 18 bases lay outside the gene matches. DNA for the CDR3: TGTGCCAGTACGAAATTGGTTGGGAGCGGGGCGTCCAATGAGCAGTTCTTC. This sequence encodes CASTKLVGSGASNEQFF.

This clone was seen many times. The chain links TRBV11-2 to TRBJ2-3; 8 nucleotides agree with TRBD2. Germline-derived CDR1 and CDR2 are SGHAT and FQNNGV. With V trimmed by 5 bases and J by 5 bases, 18 bases remained unmatched. CDR3 length: 18 residues. CDR3 loop: CASSLLVVGAGVGDTQYF. CDR3 in DNA: TGTGCCAGCAGCCTTCTCGTAGTGGGAGCGGGAGTCGGAGATACGCAGTATTTT.

This clone was observed many times. V and J are TRBV27 and TRBJ1-1, with D tentatively TRBD1 (6 bases). The CDR3 extends over 16 amino acids. Per germline, CDR1 MNHEY and CDR2 SMNVEV (reference sequence). V was trimmed by 5 bases and J by 0 bases, leaving 16 bases between them. CDR3 coding DNA: TGTGCCAGCAGTACGAGGACAGCTGAAATGAACACTGAAGCTTTCTTT. Translating gives CASSTRTAEMNTEAFF.

This clone was detected ten times or more. The chain has TRBV6-1 and TRBJ1-5, with TRBD1 matching 8 bases. CDR3 length: 15 residues. Germline CDR1 MNHNS, CDR2 SASEGT. The V and J ends lost 2 bases and 0 bases, in that order; junction bases with no gene match: 0. The CDR3 is CASSEQGASNQPQHF. As DNA, the CDR3 is TGTGCCAGCAGTGAACAGGGGGCTAGCAATCAGCCCCAGCATTTT.

This clone was seen repeatedly, ten times or more. The chain combines TRBV9 with TRBJ1-1, with a possible D match to TRBD1 (6 bases). Deletions cut 0 bases from V and 4 bases from J, with 10 bases between. The CDR3 runs 14 residues. Germline V gene sequence: CDR1 SGDLS, CDR2 YYNGEE. The CDR3 DNA sequence: TGTGCCAGCAGCGTAGAGGGGGTCCGCACTGAAGCTTTCTTT. Translated, it gives CASSVEGVRTEAFF.

This clone was seen many times. V usage is TRBV6-2 or TRBV6-3 and J usage is TRBJ2-1, with 7 bases that match TRBD2. The junction had 4 bases not matched to a gene; V was cut back by 5 bases and J by 0 bases. The CDR3 has 15 amino acids. The germline V gene encodes CDR1 MNHEY and CDR2 SVGEGT. The CDR3 region is CASSAASGSYNEQFF. In DNA, the CDR3 is TGTGCCAGCAGTGCTGCTAGCGGCTCCTACAATGAGCAGTTCTTC.

This clone was counted at least ten times. The chain joins TRBV7-2 to TRBJ2-1; no clear D gene. The CDR3 has 13 amino acids. Per the germline V gene, CDR1 is SGHTA and CDR2 is FQGNSA. Trimming pared 2 bases from V and 7 bases from J, leaving 9 bases between. The CDR3 spells CASSLTEWNEQFF. CDR3 DNA: TGTGCCAGCAGCTTAACGGAGTGGAATGAGCAGTTCTTC.

This clone was seen at least ten times. The rearrangement uses TRBV11-3 and TRBJ2-7; 7 positions match TRBD2. The V and J ends lost 4 bases and 3 bases, in that order; junction bases with no gene match: 6. The CDR3 is made up of 14 amino acids. Per the germline V gene, CDR1 is SGHNT and CDR2 is YENEEA. The CDR3 here is CASSYSSGHYEQYF. CDR3 bases: TGTGCCAGCAGCTACTCTAGCGGACACTACGAGCAGTACTTC.

This clone appeared many times. This chain uses TRBV20-1 with TRBJ2-2; 9 bases line up with TRBD2. The V gene end was trimmed by 6 bases and the J gene end by 4 bases; junction bases not matched to a gene: 12. The CDR3 contains 16 residues. From germline, CDR1 is DFQATT and CDR2 SNEGSKA (reference sequence). For the CDR3, the DNA is TGCAGTGCCCAGGGTGTGCGGGAGGGCCCCACCGGGGAGCTGTTTTTT. Protein sequence: CSAQGVREGPTGELFF.

At least ten counts were recorded for this clone. The chain combines TRBV25-1 with TRBJ2-5; either TRBD1 or TRBD2 may fit D (7 bases each). The CDR3 consists of 13 residues. Trimming took off 4 bases at V and 4 bases at J, with 10 bases between the two ends. Germline CDR1 reads MGHDK; CDR2 reads SYGVNS. The CDR3 region is CASSVRGGETQYF. Here the CDR3 DNA reads TGTGCCAGCAGTGTCAGGGGGGGAGAGACCCAGTACTTC.

The gene calls are TRBV6-2 or TRBV6-3 and TRBJ2-1, with 7 bases that match TRBD1. With 2 bases clipped from V and 2 bases from J, the junction kept 0 bases outside the gene matches. Germline V gene sequence: CDR1 MNHEY, CDR2 SVGEGT. This CDR3 comprises 14 residues. CDR3 amino acids: CASSYQGAYNEQFF. The CDR3 coding sequence is TGTGCCAGCAGTTACCAGGGGGCCTACAATGAGCAGTTCTTC.

This clone was counted ten times or more. The chain carries TRBV6-4 and TRBJ2-3; D remains ambiguous. V shed 8 bases and J shed 0 bases, with 12 bases lying between them. This CDR3 spans 14 amino acids. Germline values: CDR1 MRHNA, CDR2 SNTAGT. The CDR3 bases are TGTGCCAGCCGGACCCAGGCTAGCACAGATACGCAGTATTTT. Protein: CASRTQASTDTQYF.

This clone was recorded at least ten times. The rearrangement uses TRBV5-1 and TRBJ2-7; possibly TRBD2 for D (6 bases). The germline CDR1 and CDR2 sequences are SGHRS and YFSETQ. Trimming removed 6 bases at V and 7 bases at J, with 29 bases between. CDR3 length: 17 residues. The CDR3 region has the DNA TGCGCCAGCACCCCCTCTGGAGGGAGGTTACCCTCGGGAGAGCAGTACTTC. Translated, it gives CASTPSGGRLPSGEQYF.